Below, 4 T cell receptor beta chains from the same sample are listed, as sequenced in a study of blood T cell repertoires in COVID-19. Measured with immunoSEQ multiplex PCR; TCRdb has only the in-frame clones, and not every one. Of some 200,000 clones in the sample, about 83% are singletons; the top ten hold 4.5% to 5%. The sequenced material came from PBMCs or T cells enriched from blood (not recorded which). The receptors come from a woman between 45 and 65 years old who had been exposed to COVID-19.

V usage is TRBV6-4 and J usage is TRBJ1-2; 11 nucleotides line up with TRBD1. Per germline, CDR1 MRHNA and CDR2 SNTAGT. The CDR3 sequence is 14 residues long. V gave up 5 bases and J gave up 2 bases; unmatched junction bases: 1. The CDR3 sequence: CASSRDRGNYGYTF. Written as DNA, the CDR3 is TGTGCCAGCAGTAGGGACAGGGGGAACTATGGCTACACCTTC.

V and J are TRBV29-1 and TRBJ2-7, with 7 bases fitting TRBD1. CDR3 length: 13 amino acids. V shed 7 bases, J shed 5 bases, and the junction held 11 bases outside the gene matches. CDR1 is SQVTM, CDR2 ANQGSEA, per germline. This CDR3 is CSAYRGAGNEQYF. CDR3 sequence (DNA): TGCAGCGCATACAGGGGCGCAGGAAACGAGCAGTACTTC.

The CDR3 DNA reads TGCGCCAGCAGTGAGTCGGGACAGCTCTCCTACAATGAGCAGTTCTTC. This encodes CASSESGQLSYNEQFF. V usage is TRBV10-2 and J usage is TRBJ2-1; 7 positions match TRBD1. This CDR3 contains 16 residues. The germline V gene encodes CDR1 WSHSY and CDR2 SAAADI. The ends lost 0 bases at V and 0 bases at J; junction bases unmatched: 2.

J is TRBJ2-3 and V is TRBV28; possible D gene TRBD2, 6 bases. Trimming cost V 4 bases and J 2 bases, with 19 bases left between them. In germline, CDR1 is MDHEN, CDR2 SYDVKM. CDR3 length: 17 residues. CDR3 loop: CASSSQSPAGFTDTQYF. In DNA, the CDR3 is TGTGCCAGCAGTTCGCAATCCCCTGCGGGGTTCACAGATACGCAGTATTTT.